The sequence of this T cell receptor beta chain was determined in a study of CD8+ T cells in alopecia areata. Whole-study context: The study gave treated patients oral tofacitinib at 5 to 10 mg twice daily.

Treatment: oral pan-JAK inhibitor, 5-10 mg twice daily. cDNA reverse transcribed from extracted RNA served as the sequencing template. Produced via immunoSEQ multiplex PCR; TCRdb's table is partial and in-frame only. The sample lists 90,000 to 150,000 clones; approximately 52% were seen once. On this clone itself: Its antigen is currently unknown.

Regarding the study as a whole: Among the 100 top clones, expanded CD8+ clones, like scalp clonality, were significantly decreased by tofacitinib.

Trimming took off 2 bases at V and 9 bases at J, with 14 bases between the two ends. CDR3 size: 14 residues. From germline, CDR1 is MRHNA and CDR2 SNTAGT. The sample in question was CD8+ T cells sorted from blood, obtained at week 4, from a patient treated with tofacitinib. The chain carries TRBV6-4 and TRBJ1-5; D remains ambiguous. The sequence was collected from a human donor with alopecia areata. The CDR3 sequence: CASSDGPDNSPQHF. CDR3 sequence (DNA): TGTGCCAGCAGTGACGGTCCAGACAATTCGCCCCAGCATTTT.